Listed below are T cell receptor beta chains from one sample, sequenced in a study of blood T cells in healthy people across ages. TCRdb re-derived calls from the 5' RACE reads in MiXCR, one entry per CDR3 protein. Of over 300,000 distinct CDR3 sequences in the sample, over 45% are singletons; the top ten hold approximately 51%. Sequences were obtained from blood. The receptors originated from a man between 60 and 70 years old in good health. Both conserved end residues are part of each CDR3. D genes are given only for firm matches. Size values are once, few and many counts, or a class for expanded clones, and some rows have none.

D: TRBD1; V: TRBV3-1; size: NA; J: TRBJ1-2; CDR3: CASSQRMTGDYGYTF; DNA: TGTGCCAGCAGCCAACGCATGACAGGGGACTATGGCTACACCTTC
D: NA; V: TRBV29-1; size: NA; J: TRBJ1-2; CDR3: CSVATVGEGYTF; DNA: TGCAGCGTTGCGACAGTGGGGGAAGGCTACACCTTC
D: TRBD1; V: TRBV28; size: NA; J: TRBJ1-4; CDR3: CASLTGGGNEKLFF; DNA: TGTGCCAGCTTGACAGGGGGCGGTAATGAAAAACTGTTTTTT
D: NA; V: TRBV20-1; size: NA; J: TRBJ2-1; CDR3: CSARPRGRGLNNEQFF; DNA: TGCAGTGCTAGACCCAGGGGCAGGGGACTTAACAATGAGCAGTTCTTC
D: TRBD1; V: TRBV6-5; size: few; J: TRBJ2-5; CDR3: CASSYSGQGRSEQYF; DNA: TGTGCCAGCAGTTACTCGGGACAGGGAAGGAGTGAGCAGTACTTC
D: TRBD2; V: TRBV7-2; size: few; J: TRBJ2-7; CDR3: CASSLGGSGRKSYEQYF; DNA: TGTGCCAGCAGCTTAGGGGGTAGCGGGAGAAAGAGCTACGAGCAGTACTTC
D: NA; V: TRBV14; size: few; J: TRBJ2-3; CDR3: CASSQGLGVGTDTQYF; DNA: TGTGCCAGCAGCCAAGGACTAGGGGTTGGCACAGATACGCAGTATTTT
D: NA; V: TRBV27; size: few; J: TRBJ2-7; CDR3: CASSTSGHYEQYF; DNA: TGTGCCAGTAGTACCTCGGGACACTACGAGCAGTACTTC
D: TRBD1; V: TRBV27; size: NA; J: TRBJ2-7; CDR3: CASSPIQTGSNEQYF; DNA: TGTGCCAGCAGTCCCATCCAGACAGGGTCGAACGAGCAGTACTTC
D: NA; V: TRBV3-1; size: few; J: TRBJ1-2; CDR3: CASSQAPPRDGRYGYTF; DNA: TGTGCCAGCAGCCAAGCCCCACCGAGGGACGGGCGCTATGGCTACACCTTC
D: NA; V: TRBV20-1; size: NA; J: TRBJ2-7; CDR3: CSARAPSSSYEQYF; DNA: TGCAGTGCTAGAGCTCCCAGTAGCTCCTACGAGCAGTACTTC
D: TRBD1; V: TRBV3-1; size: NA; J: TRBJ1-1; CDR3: CASSQSHNRGTEAFF; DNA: TGTGCCAGCAGCCAATCACACAACAGGGGGACTGAAGCTTTCTTT
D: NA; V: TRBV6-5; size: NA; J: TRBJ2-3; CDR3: CASSDEGGGTQYF; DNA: TGTGCCAGCAGTGACGAAGGGGGGGGTACGCAGTATTTT
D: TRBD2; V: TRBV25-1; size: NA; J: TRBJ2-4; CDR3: CASSTSGRLGEQYF; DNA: TGTGCCAGCAGTACGAGCGGGAGGTTAGGTGAGCAGTACTTC
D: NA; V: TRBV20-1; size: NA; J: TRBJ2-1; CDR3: CSAPPPRRSSYEQFF; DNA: TGCAGTGCTCCGCCCCCTAGGCGGAGCTCCTACGAGCAGTTCTTC
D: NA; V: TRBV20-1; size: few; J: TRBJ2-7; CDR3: CSARVHAPGLSSSYEQYF; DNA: TGCAGTGCTAGAGTTCATGCCCCGGGACTGTCAAGCTCCTACGAGCAGTACTTC
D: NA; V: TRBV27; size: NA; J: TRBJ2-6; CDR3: CASSLIGIVSGANVLTF; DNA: TGTGCCAGCAGTTTAATAGGTATAGTGTCTGGGGCCAACGTCCTGACTTTC
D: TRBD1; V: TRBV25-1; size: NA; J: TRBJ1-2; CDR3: CASTHGDRRGYTF; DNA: TGTGCCAGCACCCATGGGGACAGAAGGGGCTACACCTTC
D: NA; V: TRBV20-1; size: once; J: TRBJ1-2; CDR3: CSARERTANYGYTF; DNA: TGCAGTGCTAGGGAGCGGACAGCTAACTATGGCTACACCTTC
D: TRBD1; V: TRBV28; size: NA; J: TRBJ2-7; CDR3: CASSAPGTGTYEQYF; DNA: TGTGCCAGCAGTGCCCCCGGGACAGGGACCTACGAGCAGTACTTC
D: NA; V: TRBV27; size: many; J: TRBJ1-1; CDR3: CASSSPGRNTEAFF; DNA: TGTGCCAGCAGTTCTCCAGGGCGGAACACTGAAGCTTTCTTT
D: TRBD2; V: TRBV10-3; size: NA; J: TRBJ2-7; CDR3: CAISGLAGSYEQYF; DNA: TGTGCCATCAGTGGACTAGCGGGATCCTACGAGCAGTACTTC
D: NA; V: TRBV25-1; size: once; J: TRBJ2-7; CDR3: CASSESRTTRSSYEQYF; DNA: TGTGCCAGCAGTGAATCTCGGACCACCCGGAGCTCCTACGAGCAGTACTTC
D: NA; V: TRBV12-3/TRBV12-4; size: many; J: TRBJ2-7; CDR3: CASRGPSSYEQYF; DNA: TGTGCCAGCAGGGGTCCGAGCTCCTACGAGCAGTACTTC
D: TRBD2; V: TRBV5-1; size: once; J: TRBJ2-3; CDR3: CASSSVPGGRTDTQYF; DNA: TGCGCCAGCAGCTCCGTACCGGGGGGTCGCACAGATACGCAGTATTTT
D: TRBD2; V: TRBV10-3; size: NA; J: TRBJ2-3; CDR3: CAISESTSGTDTQYF; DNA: TGTGCCATCAGTGAGTCCACTAGCGGCACAGATACGCAGTATTTT
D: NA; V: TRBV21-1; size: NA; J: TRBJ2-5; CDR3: CASSKAQRGRETQYF; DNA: TGTGCCAGCAGCAAAGCGCAAAGGGGGCGGGAGACCCAGTACTTC